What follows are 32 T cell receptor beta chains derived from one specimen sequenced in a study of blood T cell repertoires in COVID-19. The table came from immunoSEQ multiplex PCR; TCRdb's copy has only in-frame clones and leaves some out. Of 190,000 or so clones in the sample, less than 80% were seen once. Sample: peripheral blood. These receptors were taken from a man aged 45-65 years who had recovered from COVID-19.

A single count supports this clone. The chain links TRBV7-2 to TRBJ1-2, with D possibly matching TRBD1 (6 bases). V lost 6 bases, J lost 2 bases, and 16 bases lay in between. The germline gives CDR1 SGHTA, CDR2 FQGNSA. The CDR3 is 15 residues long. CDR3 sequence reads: CASSSYRETNYGYTF. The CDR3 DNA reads TGTGCCAGCAGTTCCTACAGGGAGACGAACTATGGCTACACCTTC.

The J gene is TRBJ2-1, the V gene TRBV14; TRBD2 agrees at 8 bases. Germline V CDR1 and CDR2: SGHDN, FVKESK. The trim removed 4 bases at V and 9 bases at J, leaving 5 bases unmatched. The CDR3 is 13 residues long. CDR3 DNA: TGTGCCAGCAGCCCGGGACTAGTTACTGAGCAGTTCTTC. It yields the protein CASSPGLVTEQFF.

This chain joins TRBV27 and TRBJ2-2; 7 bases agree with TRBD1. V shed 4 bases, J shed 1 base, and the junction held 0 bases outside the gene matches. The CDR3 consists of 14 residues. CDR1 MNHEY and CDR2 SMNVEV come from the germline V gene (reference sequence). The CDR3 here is CASSSGGNTGELFF. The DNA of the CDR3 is TGTGCCAGCAGTTCAGGGGGGAACACCGGGGAGCTGTTTTTT.

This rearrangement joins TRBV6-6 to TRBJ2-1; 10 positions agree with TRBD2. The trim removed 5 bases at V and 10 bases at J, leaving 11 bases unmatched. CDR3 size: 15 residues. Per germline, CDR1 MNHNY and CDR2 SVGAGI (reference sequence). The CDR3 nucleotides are TGTGCCAGCAGTGTCTCACTAGCGGGATTTGGGGAGCAGTTCTTC. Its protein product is CASSVSLAGFGEQFF.

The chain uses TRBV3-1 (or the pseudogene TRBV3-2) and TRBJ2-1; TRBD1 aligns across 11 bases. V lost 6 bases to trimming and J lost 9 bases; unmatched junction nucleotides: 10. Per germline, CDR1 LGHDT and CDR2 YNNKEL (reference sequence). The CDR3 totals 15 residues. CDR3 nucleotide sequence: TGTGCCAGCAGAACGAGGGACAGGGGGTTCGGTGAGCAGTTCTTC. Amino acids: CASRTRDRGFGEQFF.

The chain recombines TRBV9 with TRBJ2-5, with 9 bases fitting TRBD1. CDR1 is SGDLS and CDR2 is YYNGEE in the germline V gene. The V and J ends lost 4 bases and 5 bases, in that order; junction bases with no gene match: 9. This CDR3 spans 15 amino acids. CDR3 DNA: TGTGCCAGCAGCCGCAACACAGGGGGCTCGGAGACCCAGTACTTC. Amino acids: CASSRNTGGSETQYF.

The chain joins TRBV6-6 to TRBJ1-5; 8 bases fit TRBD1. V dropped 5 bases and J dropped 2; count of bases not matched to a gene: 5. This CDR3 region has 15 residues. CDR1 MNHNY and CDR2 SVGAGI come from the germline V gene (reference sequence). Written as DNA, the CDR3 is TGTGCCAGCAGTAAACAGGGGGATGGCAATCAGCCCCAGCATTTT. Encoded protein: CASSKQGDGNQPQHF.

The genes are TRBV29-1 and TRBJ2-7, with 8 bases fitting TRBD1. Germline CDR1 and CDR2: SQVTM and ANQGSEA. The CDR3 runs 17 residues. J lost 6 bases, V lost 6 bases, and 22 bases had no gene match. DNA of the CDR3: TGCAGCGTCCAGGGGGAGAAAGGACAGGGCCCGACAGGCGAGCAGTACTTC. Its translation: CSVQGEKGQGPTGEQYF.

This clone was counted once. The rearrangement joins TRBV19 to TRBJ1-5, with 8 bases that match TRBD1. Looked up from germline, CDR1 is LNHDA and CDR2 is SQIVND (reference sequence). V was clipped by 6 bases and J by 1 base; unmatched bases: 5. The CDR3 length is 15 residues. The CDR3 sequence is CASRDRGRSNQPQHF. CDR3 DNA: TGTGCCAGTAGAGACAGGGGTCGGAGCAATCAGCCCCAGCATTTT.

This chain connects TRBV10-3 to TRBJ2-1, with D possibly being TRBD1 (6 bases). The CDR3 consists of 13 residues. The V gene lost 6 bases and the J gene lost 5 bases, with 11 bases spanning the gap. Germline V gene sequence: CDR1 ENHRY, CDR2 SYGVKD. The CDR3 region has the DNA TGTGCCATCAGATCGGGACAAAACAATGAGCAGTTCTTC. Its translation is CAIRSGQNNEQFF.

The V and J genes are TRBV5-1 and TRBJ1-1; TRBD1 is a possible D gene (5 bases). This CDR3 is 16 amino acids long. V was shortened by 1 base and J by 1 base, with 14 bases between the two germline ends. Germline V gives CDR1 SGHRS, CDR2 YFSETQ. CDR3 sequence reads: CASSLYMLGGNTEAFF. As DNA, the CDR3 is TGCGCCAGCAGCTTGTATATGTTGGGGGGGAACACTGAAGCTTTCTTT.

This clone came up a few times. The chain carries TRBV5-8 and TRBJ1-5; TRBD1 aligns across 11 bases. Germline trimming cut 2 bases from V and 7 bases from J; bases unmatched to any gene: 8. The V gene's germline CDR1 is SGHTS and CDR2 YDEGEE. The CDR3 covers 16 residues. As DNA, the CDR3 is TGTGCCAGCAGCTTAGGGACAGGGGGATTTCGACAGCCCCAGCATTTT. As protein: CASSLGTGGFRQPQHF.

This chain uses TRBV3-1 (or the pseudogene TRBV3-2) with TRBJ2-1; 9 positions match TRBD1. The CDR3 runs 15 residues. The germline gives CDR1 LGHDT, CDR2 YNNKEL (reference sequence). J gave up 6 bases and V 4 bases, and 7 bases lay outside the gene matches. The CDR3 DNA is TGTGCCAGCAGCCTCGAGGGACAGGGATCCAATGAGCAGTTCTTC. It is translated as CASSLEGQGSNEQFF.

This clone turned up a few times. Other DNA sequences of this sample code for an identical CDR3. In DNA form, the CDR3 reads TGTGCCAGCAGCTCGGGACAGGGGAGAGATACGCAGTATTTT. It translates to CASSSGQGRDTQYF. The V call is TRBV11-3, the J call TRBJ2-3, with 10 bases matching TRBD1. This CDR3 contains 14 residues. Germline-derived CDR1 and CDR2 are SGHNT and YENEEA. V lost 4 bases, J lost 5 bases, and 3 bases stayed unmatched.

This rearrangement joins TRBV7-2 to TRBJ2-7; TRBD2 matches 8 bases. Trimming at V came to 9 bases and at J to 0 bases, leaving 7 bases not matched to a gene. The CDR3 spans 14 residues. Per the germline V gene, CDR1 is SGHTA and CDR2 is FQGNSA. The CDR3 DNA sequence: TGTGCCAGTGGCCGCGGGAGGAACTCCTACGAGCAGTACTTC. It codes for CASGRGRNSYEQYF.

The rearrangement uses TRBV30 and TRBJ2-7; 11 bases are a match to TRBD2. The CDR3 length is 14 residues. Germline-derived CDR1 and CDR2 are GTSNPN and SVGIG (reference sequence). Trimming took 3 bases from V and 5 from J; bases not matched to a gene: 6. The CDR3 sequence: CAWSAGTSGNEQYF. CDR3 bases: TGTGCCTGGAGCGCCGGGACTAGCGGAAACGAGCAGTACTTC.

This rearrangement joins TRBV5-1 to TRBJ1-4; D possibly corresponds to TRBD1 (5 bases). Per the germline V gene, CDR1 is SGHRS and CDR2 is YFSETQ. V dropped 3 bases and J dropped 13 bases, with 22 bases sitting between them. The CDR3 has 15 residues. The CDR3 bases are TGCGCCAGCAGCTCAACCGGGACGGGGGGTGAGGGACTGTTTTTT. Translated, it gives CASSSTGTGGEGLFF. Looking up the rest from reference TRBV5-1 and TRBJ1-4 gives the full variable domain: KAGVTQTPRYLIKTRGQQVTLSCSPISGHRSVSWYQQTPGQGLQFLFEYFSETQRNKGNFPGRFSGRQFSNSRSEMNVSTLELGDSALYLCASSSTGTGGEGLFFGSGTQLSVL.

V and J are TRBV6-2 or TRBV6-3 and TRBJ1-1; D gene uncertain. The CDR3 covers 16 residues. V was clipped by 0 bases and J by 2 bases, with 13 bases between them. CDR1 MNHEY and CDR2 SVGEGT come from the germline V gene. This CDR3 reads CASSYSLSPRNTEAFF. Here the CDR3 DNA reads TGTGCCAGCAGTTACTCGCTCTCCCCGAGAAACACTGAAGCTTTCTTT.

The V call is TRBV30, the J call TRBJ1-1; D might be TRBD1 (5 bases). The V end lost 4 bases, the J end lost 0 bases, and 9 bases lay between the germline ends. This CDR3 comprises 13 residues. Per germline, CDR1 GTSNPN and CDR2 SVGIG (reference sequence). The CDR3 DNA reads TGTGCCTGGAACAGACAGCTGAACACTGAAGCTTTCTTT. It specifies CAWNRQLNTEAFF.

CDR3 sequence: CAWSVQRTSGSYF. The CDR3 DNA reads TGTGCCTGGAGTGTACAGAGGACTAGCGGGAGTTACTTC. The chain links TRBV30 to TRBJ2-7, with 13 bases aligning to TRBD2. CDR3 length: 13 amino acids. V gave up 0 bases and J gave up 13 bases; unmatched junction bases: 6. Germline V gives CDR1 GTSNPN, CDR2 SVGIG (reference sequence).

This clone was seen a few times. Here the CDR3 reads CASRPGIVQVDTQYF. As DNA, the CDR3 is TGCGCCAGCAGACCCGGGATCGTCCAAGTGGATACGCAGTATTTT. This chain uses TRBV5-1 with TRBJ2-3; possibly TRBD2 for D (5 bases). The V gene's germline CDR1 is SGHRS and CDR2 YFSETQ. V shed 5 bases and J shed 6 bases, with 19 bases lying between them. The CDR3 is 15 residues long.

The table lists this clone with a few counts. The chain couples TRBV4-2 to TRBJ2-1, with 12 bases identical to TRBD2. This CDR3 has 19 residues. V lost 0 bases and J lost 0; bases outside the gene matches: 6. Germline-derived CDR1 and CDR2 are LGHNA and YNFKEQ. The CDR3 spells CASSQDVLAGGTSYNEQFF. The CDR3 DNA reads TGTGCCAGCAGCCAAGATGTACTAGCGGGAGGAACCTCCTACAATGAGCAGTTCTTC.

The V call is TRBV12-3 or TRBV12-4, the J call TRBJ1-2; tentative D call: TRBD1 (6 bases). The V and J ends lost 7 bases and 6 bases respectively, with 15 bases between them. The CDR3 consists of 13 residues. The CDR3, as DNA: TGTGCCAGCACCACTTTACAGGGAGATGGCTACACCTTC. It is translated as CASTTLQGDGYTF.

The CDR3 coding sequence is TGTGCCAGTATTCGGGATAACCAGCCCCAGCATTTT. Its protein product is CASIRDNQPQHF. This chain links TRBV19 with TRBJ1-5; D is uncertain. The CDR3 totals 12 residues. With 7 bases removed from V and 7 bases from J, the gap between germline ends came to 11 bases. Germline CDR1 and CDR2: LNHDA and SQIVND (reference sequence).

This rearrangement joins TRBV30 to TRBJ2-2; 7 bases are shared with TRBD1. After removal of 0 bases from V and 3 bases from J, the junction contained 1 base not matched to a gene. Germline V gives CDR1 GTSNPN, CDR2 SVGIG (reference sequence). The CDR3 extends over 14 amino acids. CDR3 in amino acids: CAWSVRGYTGELFF. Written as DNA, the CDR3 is TGTGCCTGGAGTGTCAGGGGGTACACCGGGGAGCTGTTTTTT.

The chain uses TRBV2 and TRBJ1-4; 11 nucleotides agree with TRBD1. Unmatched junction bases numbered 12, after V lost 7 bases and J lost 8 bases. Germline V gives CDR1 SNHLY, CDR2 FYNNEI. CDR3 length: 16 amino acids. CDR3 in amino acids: CASTFSAGTGGEKLFF. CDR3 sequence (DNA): TGTGCCAGCACCTTTTCAGCCGGGACAGGGGGAGAAAAACTGTTTTTT.

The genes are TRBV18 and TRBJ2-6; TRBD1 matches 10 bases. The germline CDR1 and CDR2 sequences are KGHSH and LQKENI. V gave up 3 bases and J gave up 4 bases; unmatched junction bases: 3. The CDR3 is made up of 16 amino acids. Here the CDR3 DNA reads TGTGCCAGCTCACCGGGGACAGGGGCCGGGGCCAACGTCCTGACTTTC. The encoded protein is CASSPGTGAGANVLTF.

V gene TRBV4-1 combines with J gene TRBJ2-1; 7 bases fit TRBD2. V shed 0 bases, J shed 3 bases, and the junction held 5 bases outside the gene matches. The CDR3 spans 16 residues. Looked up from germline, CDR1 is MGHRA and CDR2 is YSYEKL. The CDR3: CASSQERTGGYNEQFF. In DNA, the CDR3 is TGCGCCAGCAGCCAAGAGCGGACGGGAGGCTACAATGAGCAGTTCTTC.

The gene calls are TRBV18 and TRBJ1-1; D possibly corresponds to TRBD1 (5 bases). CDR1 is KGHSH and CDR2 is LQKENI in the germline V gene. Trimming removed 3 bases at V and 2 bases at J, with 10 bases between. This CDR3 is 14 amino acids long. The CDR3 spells CASSPDSTNTEAFF. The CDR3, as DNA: TGTGCCAGCTCACCCGACAGTACCAACACTGAAGCTTTCTTT.

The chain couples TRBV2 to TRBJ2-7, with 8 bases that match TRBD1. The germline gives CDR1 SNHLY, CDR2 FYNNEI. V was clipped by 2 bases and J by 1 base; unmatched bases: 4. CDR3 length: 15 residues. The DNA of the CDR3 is TGTGCCAGCAGTGAAATCACAGGGGGGTCCTACGAGCAGTACTTC. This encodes CASSEITGGSYEQYF.

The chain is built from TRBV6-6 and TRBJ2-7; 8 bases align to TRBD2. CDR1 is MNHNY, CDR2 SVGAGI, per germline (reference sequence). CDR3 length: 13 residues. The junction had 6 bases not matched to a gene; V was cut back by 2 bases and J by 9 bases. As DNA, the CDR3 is TGTGCCAGCAGTTACGCCTCCCGGGGGGGGCAGTACTTC. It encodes CASSYASRGGQYF.

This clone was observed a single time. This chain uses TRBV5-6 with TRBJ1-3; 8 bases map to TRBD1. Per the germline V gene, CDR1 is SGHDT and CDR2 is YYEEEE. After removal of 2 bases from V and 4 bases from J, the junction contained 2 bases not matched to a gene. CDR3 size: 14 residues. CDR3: CASSLSGGGNTIYF. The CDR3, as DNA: TGTGCCAGCAGCTTATCAGGGGGCGGAAACACCATATATTTT. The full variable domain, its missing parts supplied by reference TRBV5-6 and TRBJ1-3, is DAGVTQSPTHLIKTRGQQVTLRCSPKSGHDTVSWYQQALGQGPQFIFQYYEEEERQRGNFPDRFSGHQFPNYSSELNVNALLLGDSALYLCASSLSGGGNTIYFGEGSWLTVV.